The 2 T cell receptor beta chains reported below all come from one sample, sequenced in a study of control samples from healthy donors and cancer patients. Only in-frame clones appear in the TCRdb table, and some are missing; sequencing was by immunoSEQ multiplex PCR. This sample has 78,000 or so clones, with roughly 84% found just once. Sequenced: blood. The origin of the receptors is a woman aged 45-65 years in good health.

V usage is TRBV5-4 and J usage is TRBJ1-2; unclear D gene. The CDR3 has 15 amino acids. V lost 2 bases and J lost 0, with 11 bases in between. Looked up from germline, CDR1 is SGHNT and CDR2 is YYREEE (reference sequence). This CDR3 is CASSFREQANYGYTF. CDR3 in DNA: TGTGCCAGCAGCTTTAGGGAGCAGGCTAACTATGGCTACACCTTC. Together with reference TRBV5-4 and TRBJ1-2, the CDR3 gives the full variable domain: ETGVTQSPTHLIKTRGQQVTLRCSSQSGHNTVSWYQQALGQGPQFIFQYYREEENGRGNFPPRFSGLQFPNYSSELNVNALELDDSALYLCASSFREQANYGYTFGSGTRLTVV.

The chain links TRBV11-2 to TRBJ1-5; 7 bases match TRBD1. In germline, CDR1 is SGHAT, CDR2 FQNNGV. The CDR3 length is 16 residues. J lost 0 bases, V lost 4 bases, and 6 bases had no gene match. The CDR3 spells CASSSIDRASNQPQHF. CDR3 DNA sequence: TGTGCCAGCAGCTCAATCGACAGGGCTAGCAATCAGCCCCAGCATTTT.